The next 29 T cell receptor beta chains were all read from a single sample in a study of blood T cell repertoires in COVID-19. Assay: immunoSEQ multiplex PCR; the TCRdb copy retains only in-frame clones and omits some. The sample shows 200,000 to 250,000 clones, under 90% of them seen only once. Sequenced: peripheral blood. The receptors come from an elderly woman with COVID-19, enrolled during active disease.

The chain is built from TRBV18 and TRBJ1-1, with 7 bases lining up with TRBD1. The J segment lost 1 base and the V segment lost 6 bases, leaving 5 bases of the junction unmatched. Per germline, CDR1 KGHSH and CDR2 LQKENI. The CDR3 consists of 14 residues. The CDR3 DNA is TGTGCCAGCTCCCCGGACAGGTCGAACACTGAAGCTTTCTTT. It encodes CASSPDRSNTEAFF.

The rearrangement joins TRBV10-3 to TRBJ2-1, with 8 bases fitting TRBD1. Germline V gene lookup returns CDR1 ENHRY and CDR2 SYGVKD. CDR3 length: 14 amino acids. V was pared by 7 bases and J by 10 bases, with 12 bases of the junction left unmatched. CDR3 residues: CAITPDRVGGEQFF. The CDR3 DNA is TGTGCCATCACACCGGACAGGGTAGGAGGGGAGCAGTTCTTC.

This chain uses TRBV14 with TRBJ2-1, with D possibly being TRBD1 (6 bases). Trimming stripped 4 bases from V and 0 bases from J, with 13 bases between. The germline gives CDR1 SGHDN, CDR2 FVKESK. The CDR3 runs 16 residues. The CDR3 nucleotides read TGTGCCAGCAGCCGACACGGACAGAGCTCCTACAATGAGCAGTTCTTC. Translation gives CASSRHGQSSYNEQFF.

Concerning this clone itself: Germline and junction disagree at one end, which may indicate a read error. The gene calls are TRBV29-1 and TRBJ2-5; maybe TRBD1 (6 bases). Germline CDR1 and CDR2: SQVTM and ANQGSEA. CDR3 length: 13 residues. CDR3 DNA sequence: TGCAGCGTCGAAGGACAGTACCAAGAGACCCAGTACTTC. This gives the protein CSVEGQYQETQYF.

The chain links TRBV7-3 to TRBJ1-1, with TRBD1 matching 10 bases. The CDR3 runs 13 residues. Germline values: CDR1 SGHTA, CDR2 FQGTGA. The trim removed 5 bases at V and 8 bases at J, leaving 5 bases unmatched. CDR3 DNA sequence: TGTGCCAGCAGCCTCCGGGACAGGGGCGAAGCTTTCTTT. Translation: CASSLRDRGEAFF.

The J gene is TRBJ1-1, the V gene TRBV5-1, with a weak D call TRBD1 (5 bases). The CDR3 totals 15 residues. With 7 bases removed from V and 6 bases from J, the gap between germline ends came to 22 bases. Germline V lookup: CDR1 SGHRS, CDR2 YFSETQ. This CDR3 reads CASATALGGIAEAFF. In nucleotides, the CDR3 is TGCGCCAGCGCCACAGCCCTGGGGGGGATCGCTGAAGCTTTCTTT.

In DNA, the CDR3 is TGTGCCAGCAGCCAAGAGGGGGGGGTTCAAGAGACCCAGTACTTC. Its translation: CASSQEGGVQETQYF. The V gene is TRBV4-2, the J gene TRBJ2-5; TRBD2 agrees at 7 bases. The CDR3 has 15 amino acids. V lost 0 bases, J lost 2 bases, and 3 bases stayed unmatched. Looked up from germline, CDR1 is LGHNA and CDR2 is YNFKEQ.

V gene TRBV27 combines with J gene TRBJ1-5, with 9 bases matching TRBD1. V gave up 10 bases and J gave up 0 bases; unmatched junction bases: 13. The CDR3 totals 17 residues. Germline V lookup: CDR1 MNHEY, CDR2 SMNVEV (reference sequence). The CDR3 is CAIKDRGGPTSNQPQHF. As DNA, the CDR3 is TGTGCCATCAAGGACAGGGGAGGACCCACTAGCAATCAGCCCCAGCATTTT.

The gene calls are TRBV20-1 and TRBJ2-1; no clear D. CDR1 DFQATT and CDR2 SNEGSKA come from the germline V gene (reference sequence). The V and J ends lost 5 bases and 6 bases respectively, with 8 bases between them. The CDR3 loop spans 11 amino acids. The CDR3 nucleotides are TGCAGTGCTTTCTCCGGCAATGAGCAGTTCTTC. It translates to CSAFSGNEQFF.

V usage is TRBV5-1 and J usage is TRBJ2-3, with 12 nucleotides matching TRBD2. The CDR3 runs to 15 residues. Trimming at V came to 4 bases and at J to 4 bases, leaving 4 bases not matched to a gene. CDR1 and CDR2 from the germline V gene are SGHRS and YFSETQ. CDR3 in DNA: TGCGCCAGCAGCACGACTAGCGGGAGTTCAGATACGCAGTATTTT. Its protein product is CASSTTSGSSDTQYF.

The rearrangement links TRBV28 to TRBJ1-5; D is undetermined. The CDR3 totals 13 residues. V lost 8 bases and J lost 0, with 8 bases in between. Germline V lookup: CDR1 MDHEN, CDR2 SYDVKM. The CDR3 here is CASGRYSNQPQHF. CDR3 in DNA: TGTGCCAGCGGCCGATATAGCAATCAGCCCCAGCATTTT.

This clone has only a few counts. This chain uses TRBV29-1 with TRBJ1-2; 7 bases fit TRBD1. V dropped 6 bases and J dropped 4; count of bases not matched to a gene: 5. This CDR3 spans 12 amino acids. Germline assignment: CDR1 SQVTM and CDR2 ANQGSEA. This CDR3 is CSVLGDSYGYTF. In DNA form, the CDR3 reads TGCAGCGTCCTAGGGGACAGCTATGGCTACACCTTC.

This clone was seen a few times. The gene calls are TRBV5-1 and TRBJ1-2; 8 nucleotides match TRBD1. CDR3 length: 18 residues. V trimming: 1 base; J trimming: 4 bases; junction bases outside the gene matches: 15. Germline CDR1 is SGHRS and CDR2 is YFSETQ. CDR3 nucleotide sequence: TGCGCCAGCAGCTTGAGTCCCCCAGGGGGCTCCCCCCTCTATGGCTACACCTTC. This translates into CASSLSPPGGSPLYGYTF. The full variable domain, in which reference TRBV5-1 and TRBJ1-2 provide the parts outside the CDR3, is KAGVTQTPRYLIKTRGQQVTLSCSPISGHRSVSWYQQTPGQGLQFLFEYFSETQRNKGNFPGRFSGRQFSNSRSEMNVSTLELGDSALYLCASSLSPPGGSPLYGYTFGSGTRLTVV.

The V and J genes are TRBV28 and TRBJ1-6; D remains unclear. V lost 6 bases and J 10 bases, leaving 13 bases between the germline ends. The CDR3 runs to 13 residues. Germline CDR1 reads MDHEN; CDR2 reads SYDVKM. The CDR3 spells CASSLSSNSPLHF. Written as DNA, the CDR3 is TGTGCCAGCAGCTTGAGTAGTAACTCACCCCTCCACTTT.

V is TRBV30 and J is TRBJ2-1; 8 nucleotides match TRBD1. CDR3 length: 11 amino acids. J gave up 9 bases and V 8 bases, and 6 bases lay outside the gene matches. Germline CDR1 is GTSNPN and CDR2 is SVGIG (reference sequence). As DNA, the CDR3 is TGTGCCACAAGGACAGGGACTGAGCAGTTCTTC. Translating gives CATRTGTEQFF. The full variable domain, completed using reference TRBV30 and TRBJ2-1, is SQTIHQWPATLVQPVGSPLSLECTVEGTSNPNLYWYRQAAGRGLQLLFYSVGIGQISSEVPQNLSASRPQDRQFILSSKKLLLSDSGFYLCATRTGTEQFFGPGTRLTVL.

V gene TRBV10-3 combines with J gene TRBJ1-1; a weak D match, TRBD1 (6 bases). V was trimmed by 6 bases and J by 1 base, leaving 12 bases between them. Germline V CDR1 and CDR2: ENHRY, SYGVKD. The CDR3 loop spans 14 amino acids. CDR3 nucleotides: TGTGCCATCAGGGGGGACACCCAGAACACTGAAGCTTTCTTT. Translated: CAIRGDTQNTEAFF.

The chain uses TRBV6-5 and TRBJ1-2; 10 bases agree with TRBD1. Trimming took 8 bases from V and 5 from J; bases not matched to a gene: 8. The germline V gene encodes CDR1 MNHEY and CDR2 SVGAGI. The CDR3 is 14 amino acids. CDR3 sequence reads: CASWGQGIVYGYTF. CDR3 sequence (DNA): TGTGCCAGCTGGGGACAGGGGATAGTATATGGCTACACCTTC.

This clone was counted only a few times. The chain couples TRBV5-1 to TRBJ2-2, with 8 positions matching TRBD2. The trim removed 4 bases at V and 2 bases at J, leaving 7 bases unmatched. The CDR3 loop spans 16 amino acids. Germline lookup yields CDR1 SGHRS and CDR2 YFSETQ. CDR3: CASSEGIAGNTGELFF. As DNA, the CDR3 is TGCGCCAGCAGCGAAGGAATAGCGGGAAACACCGGGGAGCTGTTTTTT.

The V call is TRBV7-3, the J call TRBJ2-2, with D hard to call. This CDR3 has 14 amino acids. Germline values: CDR1 SGHTA, CDR2 FQGTGA. The V gene lost 5 bases and the J gene lost 5 bases, with 12 bases spanning the gap. CDR3 sequence reads: CASSPPSETGELFF. As DNA, the CDR3 is TGTGCCAGCAGCCCACCCTCCGAGACCGGGGAGCTGTTTTTT.

The chain joins TRBV20-1 to TRBJ2-1; 9 bases line up with TRBD2. The germline CDR1 and CDR2 sequences are DFQATT and SNEGSKA (reference sequence). The CDR3 loop spans 13 amino acids. J was trimmed by 7 bases and V by 3 bases; bases with no gene match: 4. The CDR3: CSASPTSGNEQFF. Here the CDR3 DNA reads TGCAGTGCTAGTCCCACTAGCGGGAATGAGCAGTTCTTC.

The rearrangement links TRBV4-1 to TRBJ1-5; perhaps TRBD1 as D (5 bases). CDR1 and CDR2 (germline): MGHRA, YSYEKL. V was pared by 0 bases and J by 3 bases, with 15 bases between. The CDR3 runs to 17 residues. The CDR3 is CASSQEVTAGNNQPQHF. CDR3 nucleotide sequence: TGCGCCAGCAGCCAAGAGGTGACAGCGGGAAACAATCAGCCCCAGCATTTT.

The chain combines TRBV4-1 with TRBJ1-1; 7 bases align to TRBD1. Per the germline V gene, CDR1 is MGHRA and CDR2 is YSYEKL. The CDR3 has 14 amino acids. Trimming at V came to 5 bases and at J to 4 bases, leaving 7 bases not matched to a gene. CDR3 sequence reads: CASSSDRVITEAFF. Here the CDR3 DNA reads TGCGCCAGCAGCTCCGACAGGGTGATCACTGAAGCTTTCTTT.

V gene TRBV2 combines with J gene TRBJ1-5, with D possibly TRBD1 on 5 matching bases. The CDR3 covers 14 residues. V lost 2 bases to trimming and J lost 0 bases, with 5 bases between them. CDR1 is SNHLY, CDR2 FYNNEI, per germline. CDR3 in DNA: TGTGCCAGCAGTGAACAGGGTAGCAATCAGCCCCAGCATTTT. It is translated as CASSEQGSNQPQHF. The full variable domain, in which reference TRBV2 and TRBJ1-5 provide the parts outside the CDR3, is EPEVTQTPSHQVTQMGQEVILRCVPISNHLYFYWYRQILGQKVEFLVSFYNNEISEKSEIFDDQFSVERPDGSNFTLKIRSTKLEDSAMYFCASSEQGSNQPQHFGDGTRLSIL.

The gene calls are TRBV9 and TRBJ2-1, with D possibly matching TRBD1 (5 bases). In germline, CDR1 is SGDLS, CDR2 YYNGEE. The CDR3 consists of 16 residues. Trimming cost V 0 bases and J 0 bases, with 10 bases left between them. The CDR3 DNA sequence: TGTGCCAGCAGCGTAGGGGGCGCAAGCTCCTACAATGAGCAGTTCTTC. Its translation: CASSVGGASSYNEQFF.

The genes are TRBV5-1 and TRBJ1-2; D is possibly TRBD1 (5 bases). CDR1 is SGHRS, CDR2 YFSETQ, per germline. V was shortened by 0 bases and J by 4 bases, with 10 bases between the two germline ends. The CDR3 runs to 14 residues. The CDR3 protein is CASSLADSTYGYTF. For the CDR3, the DNA is TGCGCCAGCAGCTTGGCCGACAGCACCTATGGCTACACCTTC.

In the case of this clone: Germline and junction disagree at one end, which may indicate a read error. The same CDR3 can be traced to other DNA sequences in this sample. CDR3 in DNA: TGTGCCAGCAGCTTGGGAGTGGTTCTAATCCATACCGGGGAACTGTTTTTT. Amino acids: CASSLGVVLIHTGELFF. The chain combines TRBV5-5 with TRBJ2-2, with a tentative D call TRBD2 (5 bases). Germline V lookup: CDR1 SGHKS, CDR2 YYEKEE (reference sequence). The CDR3 spans 17 residues.

This clone was observed a few times. This rearrangement joins TRBV19 to TRBJ2-7, with 9 bases fitting TRBD2. CDR1 and CDR2 from the germline V gene are LNHDA and SQIVND (reference sequence). The CDR3 is 15 amino acids. With 6 bases clipped from V and 4 bases from J, the junction kept 10 bases outside the gene matches. The CDR3 protein is CASRAGASGAYEQYF. DNA of the CDR3: TGTGCCAGTAGGGCCGGGGCTAGCGGGGCTTACGAGCAGTACTTC.

This chain connects TRBV5-1 to TRBJ2-1; D is undetermined. Germline V gene sequence: CDR1 SGHRS, CDR2 YFSETQ. CDR3 length: 12 residues. V gave up 1 base and J gave up 10 bases, with 9 bases separating them. CDR3 region: CASSLWLHEQFF. CDR3 coding DNA: TGCGCCAGCAGCTTGTGGCTCCACGAGCAGTTCTTC.

This clone has just a few counts. Distinct nucleotide sequences in the sample also encode this CDR3. This chain joins TRBV28 and TRBJ2-7; D perhaps matches TRBD1 (5 bases). The CDR3 covers 12 residues. V was shortened by 6 bases and J by 1 base, with 7 bases between the two germline ends. The germline V gene has CDR1 MDHEN and CDR2 SYDVKM. CDR3: CASSQGSYEQYF. The CDR3 nucleotides are TGTGCCAGCAGCCAGGGTTCCTACGAGCAGTACTTC.